These 8 T cell receptor beta chains came from one sample sequenced in a study of T cell repertoires in cytomegalovirus infection. MiXCR was run by TCRdb on the reads, yielding one entry per CDR3 protein. The repertoire holds about 150,000 distinct CDR3 sequences, with more than 30% as singletons. No cognate antigen is known for these TCRs. This specimen was CD8+ T cells from cultured PBMCs, taken from culture after CMV antigen stimulation. The receptors derive from a human donor in good health (CMV status not recorded). Some clones in this sample may be carry-over from other donors' samples.

The sample holds many counts of this clonotype. This sequence joins TRBV7-2 and TRBJ2-1, with 9 nucleotides matching TRBD1. V was clipped by 5 bases and J by 3 bases; unmatched bases: 14. The germline V gene has CDR1 SGHTA and CDR2 FQGNSA. The CDR3 has 18 amino acids. In DNA, the CDR3 is TGTGCCAGCAGCCCAGGCGGCCCTCGGGACAGGGTCTACAATGAGCAGTTCTTC. This translates into CASSPGGPRDRVYNEQFF.

This clonotype was seen a few times. The chain has TRBV14 and TRBJ1-2; no clear D gene. The CDR3 extends over 12 amino acids. CDR1 SGHDN and CDR2 FVKESK come from the germline V gene. V lost 4 bases to trimming and J lost 4 bases, with 7 bases between them. The CDR3 is CASSLASYGYTF. For the CDR3, the DNA is TGTGCCAGCAGCCTGGCGTCCTATGGCTACACCTTC.

In this sample, this clonotype turned up many times. The chain has TRBV28 and TRBJ2-3; D is undetermined. Trimming left V 1 base short and J 3 bases short, with 8 bases between. Germline V CDR1 and CDR2: MDHEN, SYDVKM. The CDR3 runs 14 residues. CDR3 sequence (DNA): TGTGCCAGCAGTTTATTGGCATCAACAGATACGCAGTATTTT. It yields the protein CASSLLASTDTQYF.

In this sample, this clonotype turned up a few times. A read error may account for a junction end that differs from germline. This chain uses TRBV7-9 with TRBJ1-1, with D perhaps TRBD1 (5 bases). Germline loops: CDR1 SEHNR, CDR2 FQNEAQ (reference sequence). This CDR3 region has 14 residues. CDR3 in amino acids: CSSSWDWGNTEAFF. The CDR3 nucleotides are TGTTCCAGCAGTTGGGACTGGGGAAACACTGAAGCTTTCTTT.

The chain has TRBV19 and TRBJ1-1, with D maybe TRBD1 (6 bases). The CDR3 loop spans 14 amino acids. The V gene lost 6 bases and the J gene lost 4 bases, with 15 bases spanning the gap. Germline values: CDR1 LNHDA, CDR2 SQIVND (reference sequence). This chain's CDR3 is CASSLQGGITEAFF. The CDR3 region has the DNA TGTGCCAGTAGCCTACAGGGTGGCATCACTGAAGCTTTCTTT.

A few counts support this clonotype. The V and J genes are TRBV2 and TRBJ2-2, with TRBD1 matching over 7 bases. CDR1 is SNHLY and CDR2 is FYNNEI in the germline V gene. Trimming cost V 2 bases and J 3 bases; bases outside gene matches: 3. The CDR3 covers 15 residues. The chain's CDR3 is CASSEFQGDTGELFF. CDR3 nucleotide sequence: TGTGCCAGCAGTGAATTCCAGGGGGACACCGGGGAGCTGTTTTTT.

This clonotype was seen repeatedly, ten times or more. The rearrangement links TRBV12-3 or TRBV12-4 to TRBJ1-2; a weak D match, TRBD1 (6 bases). The CDR3 has 14 residues. Trimming took off 3 bases at V and 6 bases at J, with 14 bases between the two ends. The CDR3 DNA sequence: TGTGCCAGCAGTTTCGGGGGCGAAGTCCATGGCTACACCTTC. Protein sequence: CASSFGGEVHGYTF.

Worth noting for this clonotype: A read error may produce the germline difference seen at one junction end. V and J are TRBV4-1 and TRBJ2-7, with a possible D match to TRBD1 (5 bases). There are 13 residues in the CDR3. Germline CDR1 reads MGHRA; CDR2 reads YSYEKL. The CDR3: CAGSQYTGYEQYF. In DNA form, the CDR3 reads TGCGCCGGCAGCCAGTACACAGGCTACGAGCAGTACTTC.